Listed below are T cell receptor beta chains from one sample, sequenced in a study of human T cells and chemical hapten exposure. Via MiXCR, TCRdb re-called the RACE reads, giving one row per CDR3 protein. This sample has fewer than 100,000 distinct CDR3 sequences, with roughly 12% found just once. The sequencing here drew on whole blood, taken in connection with sensitization to the hapten diphenylcyclopropenone (DPC). These receptors originate from a middle-aged woman with alopecia areata. Some clones in this sample may be carry-over from other donors' samples. Both conserved end residues are part of each CDR3. The D gene is left open where the match is weak. A clone size is listed for some rows: how often the clone was seen (once, few, many), or a class if it is expanded.

J gene	V gene	D gene	clone size	CDR3 DNA	CDR3 protein
TRBJ2-5	TRBV7-2	-	few	TGTGCCAGCAGCTCGAGGGTGGTCGGGAGCCGGGGGGAGACCCAGTACTTC	CASSSRVVGSRGETQYF
TRBJ2-3	TRBV7-2	-	few	TGTGCCAGCAGCCCAGCCCTCCTCGCAAATACGCAGTATTTT	CASSPALLANTQYF
TRBJ1-1	TRBV3-1	TRBD1	many	TGTGCCAGCAGCCCGGGACAGGGTCGACCCCTTGAAGCTTTCTTT	CASSPGQGRPLEAFF
TRBJ2-1	TRBV29-1	-	many	TGCAGCGTTTCCATTTACAATGAGCAGTTCTTC	CSVSIYNEQFF
TRBJ2-2	TRBV10-3	-	few	TGTGCCATCAGTGAGAATGCAGGCCCTTTAACCGGGGAGCTGTTTTTT	CAISENAGPLTGELFF
TRBJ2-6	TRBV6-6	-	-	TGTGCCAGCAGTTATCAGAGACTAGTCCTGACTGGAGGGGCCAACGTCCTGACTTTC	CASSYQRLVLTGGANVLTF
TRBJ2-3	TRBV28	-	-	TGTGCCAGCGGAGTACCGGGCCCCAACCCAGATACGCAGTATTTT	CASGVPGPNPDTQYF
TRBJ2-7	TRBV6-1	-	-	TGTGCCAGCAGTGAGGACATCTACGAGCAGTACTTC	CASSEDIYEQYF
TRBJ1-1	TRBV28	-	-	TGTGCCAGCCCTATCCGGCAGGGAGATGAAGCTTTCTTT	CASPIRQGDEAFF
TRBJ2-3	TRBV19	TRBD2	many	TGTGCCAGTAGTATCCGGACTAGCCCCACAGATACGCAGTATTTT	CASSIRTSPTDTQYF
TRBJ1-2	TRBV7-2	TRBD1	few	TGTGCCAGCAGCTCGGGACAGAATCGCGGCTACACCTTC	CASSSGQNRGYTF
TRBJ2-7	TRBV28	-	-	TGTGCCAGCAGTGCCCTGGGCTTCGAGCAGTACTTC	CASSALGFEQYF
TRBJ1-2	TRBV20-1	-	few	TGCAGTGCTCGCCGGGACAACTATGGCTACACCTTC	CSARRDNYGYTF
TRBJ1-1	TRBV29-1	TRBD1	many	TGCAGCGCTACACAGGGGATGAACACTGAAGCTTTCTTT	CSATQGMNTEAFF
TRBJ2-7	TRBV20-1	-	-	TGCAGTGCTGCACCCGGGGGCAACGAGCAGTACTTC	CSAAPGGNEQYF
TRBJ1-1	TRBV5-1	-	few	TGCGCCAGCAGTCGCCCGGACTGGAGGAACACTGAAGCTTTCTTT	CASSRPDWRNTEAFF
TRBJ2-2	TRBV28	TRBD2	-	TGTGCCAGCAGTTGGGGGGGTAACACCGGGGAGCTGTTTTTT	CASSWGGNTGELFF
TRBJ2-3	TRBV6-2/TRBV6-3	-	many	TGTGCCAGCAGTTACTTAGCGACGGCGCAGTATTTT	CASSYLATAQYF
TRBJ2-5	TRBV28	TRBD2	few	TGTGCCAGCAGTCGAATGGGACTAGCGGGCCCACAAGAGACCCAGTACTTC	CASSRMGLAGPQETQYF
TRBJ2-3	TRBV27	TRBD2	-	TGTGCCAGCAAATGGAGTAGCGGGGCAGGGGATACGCAGTATTTT	CASKWSSGAGDTQYF
TRBJ2-2	TRBV29-1	-	-	TGCAGCGTCCAATTCATCTCCGGGGAGCTGTTTTTT	CSVQFISGELFF
TRBJ2-7	TRBV27	TRBD1	few	TGTGCCAGCAGTTTACAGGGGGTATGGTACGAGCAGTACTTC	CASSLQGVWYEQYF
TRBJ2-1	TRBV20-1	-	few	TGCAGTGCTAGGAGATTGGACGGTAACCAGCGGAATGAGCAGTTCTTC	CSARRLDGNQRNEQFF
TRBJ1-5	TRBV20-1	-	-	TGCAGTGCTAGAGCCGCCCAGGGGTGGTACAATCAGCCCCAGCATTTT	CSARAAQGWYNQPQHF
TRBJ1-2	TRBV7-9	-	few	TGTGCCAGCAGCTTAATCACGGAAAACTATGGCTACACCTTC	CASSLITENYGYTF
TRBJ1-1	TRBV5-4	-	-	TGTGCCAGCAGCCCCGGCACCCCCATGAACACTGAAGCTTTCTTT	CASSPGTPMNTEAFF
TRBJ2-7	TRBV6-6	-	few	TGTGCCAGCAGTTACCAGGTGCCGGCCGGGGAGCAGTACTTC	CASSYQVPAGEQYF
TRBJ2-4	TRBV5-6	-	-	TGTGCCAGCAGCTTTCCGGGCAGAGGAAACATTCAGTACTTC	CASSFPGRGNIQYF
TRBJ2-3	TRBV7-2	-	few	TGTGCCAGCAGCTTTCGGGCGTCAGATACGCAGTATTTT	CASSFRASDTQYF
TRBJ2-1	TRBV3-1	-	few	TGTGCCAGCAGCCAAGACCCCCCTGGGGCTTACCCTTACAATGAGCAGTTCTTC	CASSQDPPGAYPYNEQFF
TRBJ1-1	TRBV18	-	few	TGTGCCAGCTCACCAGGGACAATTGAAGCTTTCTTT	CASSPGTIEAFF
TRBJ2-7	TRBV3-1	-	few	TGTGCCAGCAGCCTGCGGGGAGGGGGCTTCGAGCAGTACTTC	CASSLRGGGFEQYF
TRBJ1-1	TRBV7-6	TRBD1	-	TGTGCCAGCAGCGTCAGGGGGCAGACTGAAGCTTTCTTT	CASSVRGQTEAFF
TRBJ2-7	TRBV6-1	TRBD1	few	TGTGCCAGCAGTGAAGAAGCCGGGACAGGGGGCTACGAGCAGTACTTC	CASSEEAGTGGYEQYF
TRBJ2-7	TRBV6-1	TRBD2	many	TGTGCCAGCAGTGAAGCGCGGGGGGCCGTGAGGGACGAGCAGTACTTC	CASSEARGAVRDEQYF
TRBJ2-3	TRBV24-1	-	once	TGTGCCACCAGTGATTCAGGAGATACGCAGTATTTT	CATSDSGDTQYF
TRBJ1-4	TRBV28	TRBD1	few	TGTGCCAGCCAGGGGGCGGCGACTAATGAAAAACTGTTTTTT	CASQGAATNEKLFF
TRBJ2-3	TRBV20-1	-	many	TGCAGTGCTAGAGAGGGGTACCTGACGACAGATACGCAGTATTTT	CSAREGYLTTDTQYF
TRBJ2-3	TRBV20-1	TRBD2	-	TGCAGTGCTAGAGGGACTAGTCGCCCAGATACGCAGTATTTT	CSARGTSRPDTQYF
TRBJ1-5	TRBV28	-	few	TGTGCCAGCAGCCCGGACTACAGTCAGCCCCAGCATTTT	CASSPDYSQPQHF
TRBJ2-6	TRBV10-3	-	many	TGTGCCATCAGTGAAAACCCAGCAGCAGGGGCCAACGTCCTGACTTTC	CAISENPAAGANVLTF
TRBJ1-5	TRBV4-1	-	-	TGCGCCAGCAACCAACCGGGGAAGCCCCAGCATTTT	CASNQPGKPQHF
TRBJ1-2	TRBV5-4	TRBD1	few	TGTGCCTCTTTTTCACCGGGACAGGGGTACTATGGCTACACCTTC	CASFSPGQGYYGYTF
TRBJ1-1	TRBV29-1	TRBD1	-	TGCAGCGCCTTGACAGGGATGAACACTGAAGCTTTCTTT	CSALTGMNTEAFF
TRBJ2-3	TRBV12-3/TRBV12-4	TRBD2	-	TGTGCCAGCAGTGGGACTAGCGGGAGTATGGATACGCAGTATTTT	CASSGTSGSMDTQYF
TRBJ2-1	TRBV6-6	-	-	TGTGCCAGCAGTTACTCATCAGGGGTCTACAATGAGCAGTTCTTC	CASSYSSGVYNEQFF
TRBJ2-1	TRBV6-6	-	few	TGTGCCAGCAGTTACCCCACGGCACAGGACTTACAAAGGAAGCAGTTCTTC	CASSYPTAQDLQRKQFF
TRBJ1-1	TRBV20-1	-	few	TGCAGTGCTCGTCCAGGGTCCACGAACACTGAAGCTTTCTTT	CSARPGSTNTEAFF
TRBJ2-3	TRBV4-3	-	many	TGCGCCAGCAGCCAAGATGTTTCCGGGACACTCAGCACAGATACGCAGTATTTT	CASSQDVSGTLSTDTQYF
TRBJ1-1	TRBV29-1	-	-	TGCAGCGCTATCAGGGCCTCGGCGGGTGAAGCTTTCTTT	CSAIRASAGEAFF
TRBJ2-7	TRBV12-3/TRBV12-4	TRBD1	-	TGTGCCAGCAAACCCGGGACAGAAGTCCGCTACGAGCAGTACTTC	CASKPGTEVRYEQYF
TRBJ2-1	TRBV6-5	TRBD2	-	TGTGCCAGCAGTGCCGGGACTAGCCTCTCGAGCTCCTACAATGAGCAGTTCTTC	CASSAGTSLSSSYNEQFF